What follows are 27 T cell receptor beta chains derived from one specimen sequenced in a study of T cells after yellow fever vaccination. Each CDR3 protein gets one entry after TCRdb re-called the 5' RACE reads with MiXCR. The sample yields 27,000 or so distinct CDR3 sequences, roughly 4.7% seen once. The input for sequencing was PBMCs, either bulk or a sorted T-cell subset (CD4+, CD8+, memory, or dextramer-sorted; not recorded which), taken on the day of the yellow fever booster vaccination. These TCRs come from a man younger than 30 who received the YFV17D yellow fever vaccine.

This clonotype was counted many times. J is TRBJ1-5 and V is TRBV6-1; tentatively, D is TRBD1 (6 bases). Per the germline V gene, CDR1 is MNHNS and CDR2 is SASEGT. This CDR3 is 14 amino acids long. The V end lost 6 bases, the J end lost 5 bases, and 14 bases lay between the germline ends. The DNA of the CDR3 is TGTGCCAGCAGACCGGGACACAGTGATCAGCCCCAGCATTTT. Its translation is CASRPGHSDQPQHF.

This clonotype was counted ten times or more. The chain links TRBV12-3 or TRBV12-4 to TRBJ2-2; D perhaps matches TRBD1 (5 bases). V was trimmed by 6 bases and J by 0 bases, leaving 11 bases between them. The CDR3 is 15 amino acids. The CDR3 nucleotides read TGTGCCAGCAGCGCATCAGGGTCGAACACCGGGGAGCTGTTTTTT. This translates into CASSASGSNTGELFF.

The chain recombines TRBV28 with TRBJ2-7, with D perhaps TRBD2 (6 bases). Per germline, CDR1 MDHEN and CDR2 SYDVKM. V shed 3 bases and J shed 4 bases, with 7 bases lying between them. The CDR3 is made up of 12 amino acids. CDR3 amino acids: CASSLEGYEQYV. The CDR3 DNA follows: TGTGCCAGCAGTTTGGAGGGTTACGAGCAGTACGTC.

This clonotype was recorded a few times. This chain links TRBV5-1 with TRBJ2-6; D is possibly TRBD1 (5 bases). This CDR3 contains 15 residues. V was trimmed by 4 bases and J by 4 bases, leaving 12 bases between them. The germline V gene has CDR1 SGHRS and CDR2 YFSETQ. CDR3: CASSQGVEGANVLTF. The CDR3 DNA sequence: TGCGCCAGCAGCCAAGGGGTGGAGGGGGCCAACGTCCTGACTTTC.

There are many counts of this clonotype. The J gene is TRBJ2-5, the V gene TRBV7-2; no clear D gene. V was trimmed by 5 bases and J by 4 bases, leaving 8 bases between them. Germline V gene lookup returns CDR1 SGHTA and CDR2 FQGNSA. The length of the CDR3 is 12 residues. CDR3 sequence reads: CASSPSRETQYF. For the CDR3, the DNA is TGTGCCAGCAGCCCAAGTCGAGAGACCCAGTACTTC.

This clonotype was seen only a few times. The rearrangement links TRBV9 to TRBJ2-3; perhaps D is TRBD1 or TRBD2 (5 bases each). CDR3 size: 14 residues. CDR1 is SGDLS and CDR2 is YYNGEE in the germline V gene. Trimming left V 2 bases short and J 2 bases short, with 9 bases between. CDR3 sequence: CASSVGELTDTQYF. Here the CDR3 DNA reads TGTGCCAGCAGCGTGGGGGAACTCACAGATACGCAGTATTTT.

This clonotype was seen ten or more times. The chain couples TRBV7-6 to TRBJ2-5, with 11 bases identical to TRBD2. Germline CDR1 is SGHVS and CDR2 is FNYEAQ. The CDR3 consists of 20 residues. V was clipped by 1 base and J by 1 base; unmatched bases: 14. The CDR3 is CASSLVPSGGSPRVQETQYF. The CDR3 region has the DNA TGTGCCAGCAGCTTAGTTCCTAGCGGGGGGTCACCGAGAGTCCAAGAGACCCAGTACTTC.

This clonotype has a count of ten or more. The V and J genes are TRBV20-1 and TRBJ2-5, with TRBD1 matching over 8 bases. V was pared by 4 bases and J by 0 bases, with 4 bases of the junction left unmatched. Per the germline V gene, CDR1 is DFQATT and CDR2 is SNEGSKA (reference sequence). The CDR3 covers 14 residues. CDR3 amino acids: CSATRDRNQETQYF. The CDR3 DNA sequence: TGCAGTGCTACCCGGGACAGGAACCAAGAGACCCAGTACTTC.

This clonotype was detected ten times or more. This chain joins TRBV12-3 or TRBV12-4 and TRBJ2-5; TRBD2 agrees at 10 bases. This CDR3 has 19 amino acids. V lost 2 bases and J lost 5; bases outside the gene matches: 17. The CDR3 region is CASSLMRPSGGIAGETQYF. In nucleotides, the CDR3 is TGTGCCAGCAGTTTAATGAGGCCTAGCGGGGGAATCGCGGGGGAGACCCAGTACTTC.

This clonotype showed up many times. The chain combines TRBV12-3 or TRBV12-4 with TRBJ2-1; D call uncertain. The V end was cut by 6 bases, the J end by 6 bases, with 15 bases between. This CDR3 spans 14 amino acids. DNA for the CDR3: TGTGCCAGCAGCGCTAGGACCCTACGCAATGAGCAGTTCTTC. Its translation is CASSARTLRNEQFF.

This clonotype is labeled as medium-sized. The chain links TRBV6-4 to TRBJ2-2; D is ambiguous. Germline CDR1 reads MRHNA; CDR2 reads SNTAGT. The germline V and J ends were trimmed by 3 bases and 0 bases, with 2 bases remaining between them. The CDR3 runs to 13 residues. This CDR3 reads CASSEANTGELFF. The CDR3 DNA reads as TGTGCCAGCAGTGAGGCGAACACCGGGGAGCTGTTTTTT.

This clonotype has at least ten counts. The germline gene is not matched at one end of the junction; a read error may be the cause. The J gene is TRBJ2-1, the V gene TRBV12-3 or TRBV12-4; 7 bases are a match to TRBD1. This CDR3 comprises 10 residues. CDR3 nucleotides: TGTGCCAGCAGTTTGGGGACAGTGGGCTTC. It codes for CASSLGTVGF.

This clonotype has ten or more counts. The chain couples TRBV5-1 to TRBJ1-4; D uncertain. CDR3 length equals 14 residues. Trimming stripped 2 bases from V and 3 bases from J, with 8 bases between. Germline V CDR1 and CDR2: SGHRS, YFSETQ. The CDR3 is CASSLGRSNEKLFF. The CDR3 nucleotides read TGCGCCAGCAGCTTAGGGAGGTCTAATGAAAAACTGTTTTTT. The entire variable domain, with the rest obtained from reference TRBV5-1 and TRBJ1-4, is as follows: KAGVTQTPRYLIKTRGQQVTLSCSPISGHRSVSWYQQTPGQGLQFLFEYFSETQRNKGNFPGRFSGRQFSNSRSEMNVSTLELGDSALYLCASSLGRSNEKLFFGSGTQLSVL.

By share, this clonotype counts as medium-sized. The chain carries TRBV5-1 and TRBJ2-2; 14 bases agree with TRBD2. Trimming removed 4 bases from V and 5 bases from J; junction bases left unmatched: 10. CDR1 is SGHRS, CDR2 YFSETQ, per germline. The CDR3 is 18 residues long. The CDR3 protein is CASSPFGTSGGGTGELFF. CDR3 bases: TGCGCCAGCAGCCCCTTCGGGACTAGCGGGGGAGGAACCGGGGAGCTGTTTTTT.

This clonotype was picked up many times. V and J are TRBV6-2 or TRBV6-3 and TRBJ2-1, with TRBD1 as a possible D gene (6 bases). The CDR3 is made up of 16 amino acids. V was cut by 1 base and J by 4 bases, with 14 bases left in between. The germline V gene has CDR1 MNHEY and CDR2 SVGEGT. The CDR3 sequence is CASSYWSGTKYNEQFF. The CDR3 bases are TGTGCCAGCAGTTACTGGTCTGGGACAAAGTACAATGAGCAGTTCTTC.

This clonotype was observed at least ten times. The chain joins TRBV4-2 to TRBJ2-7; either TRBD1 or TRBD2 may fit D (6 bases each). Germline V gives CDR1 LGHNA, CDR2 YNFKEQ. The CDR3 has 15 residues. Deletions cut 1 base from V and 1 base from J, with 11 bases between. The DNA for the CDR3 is TGTGCCAGCAGCCAAGTTTGGGGGGCATCCTACGAGCAGTACTTC. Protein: CASSQVWGASYEQYF.

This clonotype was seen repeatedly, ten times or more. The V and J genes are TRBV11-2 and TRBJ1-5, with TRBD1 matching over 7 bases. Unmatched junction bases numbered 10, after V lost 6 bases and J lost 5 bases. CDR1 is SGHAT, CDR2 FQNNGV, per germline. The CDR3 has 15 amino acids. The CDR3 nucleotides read TGTGCCAGCAGTTCCCGGGGGGGACAGCATCAGCCCCAGCATTTT. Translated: CASSSRGGQHQPQHF. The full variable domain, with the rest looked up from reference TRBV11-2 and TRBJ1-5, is EAGVAQSPRYKIIEKRQSVAFWCNPISGHATLYWYQQILGQGPKLLIQFQNNGVVDDSQLPKDRFSAERLKGVDSTLKIQPAKLEDSAVYLCASSSRGGQHQPQHFGDGTRLSIL.

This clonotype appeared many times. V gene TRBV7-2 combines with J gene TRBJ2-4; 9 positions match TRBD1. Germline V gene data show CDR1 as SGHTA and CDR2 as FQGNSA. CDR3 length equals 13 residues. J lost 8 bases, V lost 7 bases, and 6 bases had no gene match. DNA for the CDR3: TGTGCCAGCAACCCGACAGGGGGAGACATTCAGTACTTC. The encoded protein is CASNPTGGDIQYF.

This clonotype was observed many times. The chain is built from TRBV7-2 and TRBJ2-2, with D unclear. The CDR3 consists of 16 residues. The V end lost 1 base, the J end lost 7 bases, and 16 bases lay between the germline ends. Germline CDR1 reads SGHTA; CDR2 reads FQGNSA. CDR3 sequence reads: CASSLVLTTAGGELFF. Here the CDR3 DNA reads TGTGCCAGCAGCTTAGTATTAACGACCGCCGGCGGGGAGCTGTTTTTT.

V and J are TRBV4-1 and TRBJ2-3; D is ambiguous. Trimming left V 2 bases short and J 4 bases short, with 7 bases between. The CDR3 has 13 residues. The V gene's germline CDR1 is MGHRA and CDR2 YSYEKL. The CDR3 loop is CASSQPGADTQYF. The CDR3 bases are TGCGCCAGCAGCCAACCGGGTGCAGATACGCAGTATTTT.

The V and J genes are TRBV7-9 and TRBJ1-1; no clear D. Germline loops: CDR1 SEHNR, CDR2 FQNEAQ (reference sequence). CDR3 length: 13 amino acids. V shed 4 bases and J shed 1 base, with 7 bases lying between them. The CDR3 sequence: CASSYDPNTEAFF. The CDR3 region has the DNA TGTGCCAGCAGCTACGATCCGAACACTGAAGCTTTCTTT.

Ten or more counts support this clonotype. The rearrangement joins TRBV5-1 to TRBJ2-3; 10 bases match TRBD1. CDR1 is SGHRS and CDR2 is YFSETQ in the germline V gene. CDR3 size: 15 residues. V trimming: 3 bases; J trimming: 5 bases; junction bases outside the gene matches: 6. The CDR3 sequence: CASSSGTGAGDTQYF. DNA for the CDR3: TGCGCCAGCAGCTCCGGGACAGGGGCCGGAGATACGCAGTATTTT.

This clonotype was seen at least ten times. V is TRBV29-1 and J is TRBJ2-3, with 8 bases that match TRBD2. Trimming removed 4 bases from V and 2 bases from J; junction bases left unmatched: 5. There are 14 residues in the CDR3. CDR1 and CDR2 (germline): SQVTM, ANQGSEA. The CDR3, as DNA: TGCAGCGTTGGTACTAGCGGAAACACAGATACGCAGTATTTT. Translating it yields CSVGTSGNTDTQYF.

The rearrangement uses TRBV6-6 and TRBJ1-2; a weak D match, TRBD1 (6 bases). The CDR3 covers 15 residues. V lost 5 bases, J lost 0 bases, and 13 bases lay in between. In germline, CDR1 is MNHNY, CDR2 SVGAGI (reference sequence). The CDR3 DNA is TGTGCCAGCAGTGATTGGACAGCCACTAACTATGGCTACACCTTC. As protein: CASSDWTATNYGYTF.

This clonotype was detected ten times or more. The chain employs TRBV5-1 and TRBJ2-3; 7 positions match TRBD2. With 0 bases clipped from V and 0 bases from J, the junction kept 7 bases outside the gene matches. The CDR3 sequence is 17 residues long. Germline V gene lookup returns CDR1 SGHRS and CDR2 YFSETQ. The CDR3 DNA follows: TGCGCCAGCAGCTTGGGCCACGCGCGGGGGAGCACAGATACGCAGTATTTT. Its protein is CASSLGHARGSTDTQYF.

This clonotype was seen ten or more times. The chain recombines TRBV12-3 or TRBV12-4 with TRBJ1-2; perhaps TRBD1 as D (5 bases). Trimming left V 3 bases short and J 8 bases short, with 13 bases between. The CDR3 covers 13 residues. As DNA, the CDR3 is TGTGCCAGCAGTTTGCAAGGGGCCCTGGGCTACACCTTC. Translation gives CASSLQGALGYTF.

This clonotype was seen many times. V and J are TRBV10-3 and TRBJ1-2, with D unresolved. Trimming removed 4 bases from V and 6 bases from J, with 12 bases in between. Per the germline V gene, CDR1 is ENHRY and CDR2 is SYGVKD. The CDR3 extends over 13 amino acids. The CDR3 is CAISAAKRDGYTF. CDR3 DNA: TGTGCCATCAGTGCCGCGAAGCGGGATGGCTACACCTTC.